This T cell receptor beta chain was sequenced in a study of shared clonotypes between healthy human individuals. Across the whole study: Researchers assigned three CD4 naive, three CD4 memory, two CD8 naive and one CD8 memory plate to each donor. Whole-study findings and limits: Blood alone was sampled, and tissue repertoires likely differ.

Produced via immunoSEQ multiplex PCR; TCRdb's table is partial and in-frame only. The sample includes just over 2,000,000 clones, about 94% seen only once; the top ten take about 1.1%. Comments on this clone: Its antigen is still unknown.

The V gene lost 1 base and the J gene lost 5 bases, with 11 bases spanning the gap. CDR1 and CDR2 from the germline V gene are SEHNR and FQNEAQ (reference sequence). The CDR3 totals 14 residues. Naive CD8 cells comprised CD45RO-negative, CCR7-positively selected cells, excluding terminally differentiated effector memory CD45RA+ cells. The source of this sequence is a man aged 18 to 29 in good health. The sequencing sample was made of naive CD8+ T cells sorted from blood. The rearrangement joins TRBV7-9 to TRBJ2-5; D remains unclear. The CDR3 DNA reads TGTGCCAGCAGCTTAGGCGGTCTTTGGGAGACCCAGTACTTC. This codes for CASSLGGLWETQYF. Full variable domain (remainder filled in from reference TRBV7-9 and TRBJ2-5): DTGVSQNPRHKITKRGQNVTFRCDPISEHNRLYWYRQTLGQGPEFLTYFQNEAQLEKSRLLSDRFSAERPKGSFSTLEIQRTEQGDSAMYLCASSLGGLWETQYFGPGTRLLVL.